Listed here is a single TCR beta chain. The data stem from a study of shared clonotypes between healthy human individuals. About the research overall: Three CD4 naive, three CD4 memory, two CD8 naive and one CD8 memory plate were used per donor.

Each cell subset's genomic DNA was divided evenly among several immunoSEQ plates. Clones were sequenced by immunoSEQ multiplex PCR, and TCRdb holds only the in-frame ones, with some missing. The sample lists more than 2 million clones; 85% to 95% were seen once. Germline loops: CDR1 SGHNT, CDR2 YENEEA. CDR3 length: 14 residues. Trimming took 5 bases from V and 5 from J; bases not matched to a gene: 6. The naive CD8 fraction comprised CD45RO-negative cells positively selected for CCR7 and excluded terminally differentiated effector memory CD45RA+ cells. The chain employs TRBV11-3 and TRBJ2-5, with TRBD1 identical over 9 bases. Source material: naive CD8+ T cells sorted from blood. This receptor was taken from a man in his late teens or twenties in good health. In DNA form, the CDR3 reads TGTGCCAGCAGCCCCGCCGGACAGGGGGAGACCCAGTACTTC. It yields the protein CASSPAGQGETQYF.